One TCR beta chain is described in this entry. The data belong to a study of T cell changes during pregnancy in multiple sclerosis. CDR1 SGHDN and CDR2 FVKESK come from the germline V gene. The CDR3 extends over 14 amino acids. V lost 0 bases and J lost 5, with 10 bases in between. Sequenced by immunoSEQ multiplex PCR; TCRdb stores in-frame clones only, minus some. Among under 95,000 clones, roughly 92% were seen once, and the ten largest hold approximately 2%. This receptor was identified in a female donor with multiple sclerosis, enrolled in a pregnancy study. The chain couples TRBV14 to TRBJ1-1; unclear D gene. The sample was peripheral blood, taken after pregnancy. CDR3 coding DNA: TGTGCCAGCAGCCAAGATCTGACGAGGACTGAAGCTTTCTTT. This encodes CASSQDLTRTEAFF.